This T cell receptor (beta chain) originates from a study of read filtering for tumor transcriptome and immune sequencing. CDR1 and CDR2 (germline): LGHNT, FRNRAP. This CDR3 is 14 amino acids long. This library used roughly 0.4 ug RNA and molecular barcoded adaptors spanning alpha/delta and beta/gamma chains. One entry per CDR3 protein, called by TCRdb with MiXCR from the reads. Found here are around 5,500 distinct CDR3 sequences, about a fifth of them singletons; the top ten hold around 20%. About this clonotype itself: A read error may account for a junction end that differs from germline.

The sequenced material came from a population of CD138-negative cells sorted from bone marrow. This chain uses TRBV12-5 with TRBJ2-1; the match to TRBD1 covers 9 bases. The sequence came from a donor at least 40 years old with multiple myeloma. The CDR3 here is CTSKRDREGNEQSF. Written as DNA, the CDR3 is TGTACTAGTAAAAGGGACAGGGAAGGGAATGAGCAGTCCTTC.